Listed below are T cell receptor beta chains from one sample, sequenced in a study of cytomegalovirus exposure and HLA in healthy donors. Sequencing was performed with immunoSEQ multiplex PCR; in TCRdb, only in-frame clones are kept and a portion is missing. The table shows over 200,000 clones, with over 75% occurring only once. The sequenced sample was PBMCs. The receptors stem from a human donor in good health. Each CDR3 is given with its conserved first and last residue. The D gene is left open where the match is weak. The listing skips clone size in some rows; elsewhere it reads once, few, many or a size class.

-	TRBV23-1	-	TRBJ2-6	TGCGCCAGCAGTCAATCGCCGACAGTAGCCGCTCTGGAGGCCAACGTCCTGACTTTC	CASSQSPTVAALEANVLTF
few	TRBV15	TRBD1	TRBJ1-5	TGTGCCACCAGTCGGACAGGGAGCAATCAGCCCCAGCATTTT	CATSRTGSNQPQHF
-	TRBV2	TRBD1	TRBJ1-5	TGTGCCAGCAGTGGTGACAGGGAATTCGGTCAGCCCCAGCATTTT	CASSGDREFGQPQHF
-	TRBV6-5	TRBD1	TRBJ2-7	TGTGCCAGCAGTTCCCCGGGACAGGGGCCGCCCTACGAGCAGTACTTC	CASSSPGQGPPYEQYF
-	TRBV4-1	-	TRBJ2-3	TGCGCCAGCAGCCAAGATCCCCTACTAAGCACAGATACGCAGTATTTT	CASSQDPLLSTDTQYF
-	TRBV6-1	-	TRBJ2-1	TGTGCCAGCCACCGGGAGCAAAACTTCAATGAGCAGTTCTTC	CASHREQNFNEQFF
-	TRBV5-1	TRBD2	TRBJ2-7	TGCGCCAGCAGCTTGCCGGGAGGTTTCGACGAGCAGTACTTC	CASSLPGGFDEQYF
-	TRBV23-1	-	TRBJ2-7	TGCGCCAGCAGCCATGGGCCCAACGAGCAGTACTTC	CASSHGPNEQYF
-	TRBV13	TRBD1	TRBJ1-1	TGTGCCAGCAGCCCTACGGACAGGGGCGTGCGGCCTGAAGCTTTCTTT	CASSPTDRGVRPEAFF
-	TRBV7-2	-	TRBJ2-7	TGTGCCAGCAGCTTAGCGTCGACCGGGAGCTCCTACGAGCAGTACTTC	CASSLASTGSSYEQYF
once	TRBV7-3	TRBD1	TRBJ2-2	TGTGCCAGCAGCTTATTTACAGGGGGTAACACCGGGGAGCTGTTTTTT	CASSLFTGGNTGELFF
-	TRBV29-1	-	TRBJ1-1	TGCAGCGTTACAGGGTTTTTGGACACTGAAGCTTTCTTT	CSVTGFLDTEAFF
-	TRBV2	-	TRBJ1-1	TGTGCCAGCGTTAGGGACAATGCAGGAGGCACTGAAGCTTTCTTT	CASVRDNAGGTEAFF
-	TRBV5-1	-	TRBJ1-1	TGCGCCAGCAGCTTGGAGGGGCGCATTACTGAAGCTTTCTTT	CASSLEGRITEAFF
-	TRBV6-1	TRBD1	TRBJ2-7	TGTGCCAGCAGTGAAGCTTGGACAGGGCGCTCCTACGAGCAGTACTTC	CASSEAWTGRSYEQYF
once	TRBV9	TRBD2	TRBJ2-5	TGTGCCAGCAGCGACAGCGGGAGGCCCCAAGAGACCCAGTACTTC	CASSDSGRPQETQYF
few	TRBV19	TRBD2	TRBJ2-7	TGTGCCAGTAGTTGGCGGGAGTCCTACGAGCAGTACTTC	CASSWRESYEQYF
-	TRBV13	-	TRBJ2-7	TGTGCCAGCAGAGTGGGCGTCCACGAGCAGTACTTC	CASRVGVHEQYF
-	TRBV11-2	TRBD2	TRBJ2-7	TGTGCCAGCAGTCGGGGGACTATGAACTACGAGCAGTACTTC	CASSRGTMNYEQYF
-	TRBV11-3	TRBD2	TRBJ2-2	TGTGCCAGCAGCCAACTAGCGGGAGGGAACACCGGGGAGCTGTTTTTT	CASSQLAGGNTGELFF
-	TRBV6-5	TRBD1	TRBJ2-1	TGTGCCAGCAGTTACCCCCGGACAGGGGGCGTGGAGCAGTTCTTC	CASSYPRTGGVEQFF
-	TRBV6-5	-	TRBJ1-6	TGTGCCAGCAGCCTCGGGACACCAACGAGCTCACCCCTCCACTTT	CASSLGTPTSSPLHF
-	TRBV29-1	TRBD2	TRBJ2-1	TGCAGCGTTGTTCGGGCGGGAGGCCGCAATGAGCAGTTCTTC	CSVVRAGGRNEQFF
-	TRBV18	-	TRBJ1-1	TGTGCCAGCTCACCCTCAAGGGGTGAAGCTTTCTTT	CASSPSRGEAFF
-	TRBV6-1	-	TRBJ2-1	TGTGCCAGCCAGAGGGATGGCTACAATGAGCAGTTCTTC	CASQRDGYNEQFF
-	TRBV7-9	TRBD1	TRBJ1-5	TGTGCCAGCAGCTTAGTTCAGGGGGCGATGGGCAATCAGCCCCAGCATTTT	CASSLVQGAMGNQPQHF
-	TRBV6-4	-	TRBJ1-5	TGTGCCAGCAGTGACTGGACAGCCCGGAATCAGCCCCAGCATTTT	CASSDWTARNQPQHF
once	TRBV5-1	TRBD1	TRBJ1-2	TGCGCCAGCAGCACTGGGACAGCGTATAACTATGGCTACACCTTC	CASSTGTAYNYGYTF
-	TRBV19	TRBD1	TRBJ1-5	TGTGCCAGTACCGGTCCCGGGACAGGGATCAGCAATCAGCCCCAGCATTTT	CASTGPGTGISNQPQHF
-	TRBV28	-	TRBJ2-7	TGTGCCAGCAGTTTATATTTCGGGAGTGGCCTCGGTGGCGAGCAGTACTTC	CASSLYFGSGLGGEQYF
-	TRBV11-2	TRBD2	TRBJ2-1	TGTGCCAGCAGCTTAGGGTCCCGTGGCGGGAGTAAATTGGATGAGCAGTTCTTC	CASSLGSRGGSKLDEQFF
-	TRBV29-1	TRBD1	TRBJ1-1	TGCAGCGTTATGGGACAGGGAGCCAACACTGAAGCTTTCTTT	CSVMGQGANTEAFF
few	TRBV6-1	TRBD1	TRBJ1-3	TGTGCCAGCAGTGAATCAGGGGACAGGGGGGACACCATATATTTT	CASSESGDRGDTIYF
few	TRBV29-1	-	TRBJ1-1	TGCAGCGTGGGACTGGTGAACACTGAAGCTTTCTTT	CSVGLVNTEAFF
once	TRBV7-9	-	TRBJ2-5	TGTTCCAGCAGCTTCTCCCTGGAGACCCAGTACTTC	CSSSFSLETQYF
-	TRBV10-3	-	TRBJ1-5	TGTGCCATCAGTGAATCTGGAGGGGCGCCCCAGCATTTT	CAISESGGAPQHF
-	TRBV6-5	-	TRBJ1-3	TGTGCCAGCAGACAGGGAGTGACCATATATTTT	CASRQGVTIYF
-	TRBV19	TRBD1	TRBJ1-5	TGTGCCAGTAGTCCCGGGACAGGGGTTCCTCAGCCCCAGCATTTT	CASSPGTGVPQPQHF
-	TRBV6-5	-	TRBJ2-3	TGTGCCAGCAGTTACCGCGGTGTAAGCACAGATACGCAGTATTTT	CASSYRGVSTDTQYF
-	TRBV19	TRBD2	TRBJ2-1	TGTGCCAGTAGTAAGGGACTAGCGGGTTACAATGAGCAGTTCTTC	CASSKGLAGYNEQFF
-	TRBV23-1	-	TRBJ1-2	TGCGCCAGCAGTCAACTTCCGGGGGACTATGGCTACACCTTC	CASSQLPGDYGYTF
-	TRBV19	-	TRBJ2-2	TGTGCCAGTAGTATAAGCGGCGGGGAGCTGTTTTTT	CASSISGGELFF
-	TRBV6-1	-	TRBJ2-7	TGTGCCAGCAGTCGAGGAGGGGAAGGGTCCTACGAGCAGTACTTC	CASSRGGEGSYEQYF
-	TRBV6-1	TRBD2	TRBJ2-1	TGTGCCAGCAGTGAACTGAGCGGGAGGGCCTTCGATGAGCAGTTCTTC	CASSELSGRAFDEQFF
-	TRBV29-1	-	TRBJ2-7	TGCAGCGTAGGCGGGACGGCTCTTCTCCACGAGCAGTACTTC	CSVGGTALLHEQYF
-	TRBV28	-	TRBJ2-3	TGTGCCACAGAAGGCGATCTTGACGACACTGCACAGTCTGATACGCAGTATTTT	CATEGDLDDTAQSDTQYF
few	TRBV30	TRBD2	TRBJ2-7	TGTGCCTGGAGGGGGACTAGCGGGAGATCTTACGAGCAGTACTTC	CAWRGTSGRSYEQYF
-	TRBV5-1	TRBD1	TRBJ2-5	TGCGCCAGCAGCTCCTCGACAGGGCGAAAGACCCAGTACTTC	CASSSSTGRKTQYF
-	TRBV29-1	-	TRBJ1-2	TGCAGCGTTGATAGGCAGGGCTATGGCTACACCTTC	CSVDRQGYGYTF
few	TRBV5-1	-	TRBJ1-1	TGCGCCAGCAGCTTTATAGTTGGAGGGAACACTGAAGCTTTCTTT	CASSFIVGGNTEAFF
-	TRBV5-1	TRBD1	TRBJ1-4	TGCGCCAGCAGCCGGGACAGGCCAACTAATGAAAAACTGTTTTTT	CASSRDRPTNEKLFF
-	TRBV4-2	TRBD2	TRBJ2-7	TGTGCCAGCAGCCGACGGACTAGCGGGGGCACGTACGAGCAGTACTTC	CASSRRTSGGTYEQYF
once	TRBV6-6	TRBD2	TRBJ2-1	TGTGCCAGCAGTTACCGGACTAGCGGGAGAGATGAGCAGTTCTTC	CASSYRTSGRDEQFF
-	TRBV29-1	-	TRBJ2-5	TGCAGCGTTGAAGTGGATTTTCCCAGGACAGCCGACCAAGAGACCCAGTACTTC	CSVEVDFPRTADQETQYF